The 5 T cell receptor beta chains given below trace back to one sample, sequenced in a study of blood T cell repertoires in COVID-19. Sequenced by immunoSEQ multiplex PCR; TCRdb stores in-frame clones only, minus some. The repertoire includes 350,000 to 450,000 clones, about 89% of them detected once, and more than 0.85% sits in the top ten. Specimen: PBMCs or T cells enriched from blood (not recorded which). All receptors derive from a woman in her thirties or forties who had been exposed to COVID-19.

This clone was seen a single time. The rearrangement links TRBV11-2 to TRBJ2-5, with D possibly being TRBD2 (5 bases). Germline CDR1 is SGHAT and CDR2 is FQNNGV. The CDR3 is made up of 16 amino acids. V dropped 1 base and J dropped 5 bases, with 17 bases sitting between them. This CDR3 is CASSLAGLRDSETQYF. DNA of the CDR3: TGTGCCAGCAGCTTAGCTGGATTACGGGATAGCGAGACCCAGTACTTC.

The rearrangement joins TRBV18 to TRBJ2-5, with 8 bases identical to TRBD2. The CDR3 loop spans 15 amino acids. V lost 2 bases to trimming and J lost 2 bases; unmatched junction nucleotides: 4. Germline CDR1 reads KGHSH; CDR2 reads LQKENI. CDR3 protein: CASSPGGGSQETQYF. CDR3 in DNA: TGTGCCAGCTCACCAGGCGGGGGGTCTCAAGAGACCCAGTACTTC.

The chain links TRBV4-2 to TRBJ1-2; 8 positions match TRBD1. The germline V gene encodes CDR1 LGHNA and CDR2 YNFKEQ. With 1 base clipped from V and 7 bases from J, the junction kept 5 bases outside the gene matches. The CDR3 contains 14 residues. CDR3 coding DNA: TGTGCCAGCAGCCAAGCCGGGACAGGCTCTGGCTACACCTTC. It yields the protein CASSQAGTGSGYTF.

CDR3 region: CASSAEGLAGVADTQYF. For the CDR3, the DNA is TGTGCCAGCAGCGCCGAGGGACTAGCGGGAGTTGCAGATACGCAGTATTTT. The chain employs TRBV9 and TRBJ2-3; 14 bases agree with TRBD2. The CDR3 is 17 amino acids. V shed 3 bases, J shed 4 bases, and the junction held 7 bases outside the gene matches. The germline V gene has CDR1 SGDLS and CDR2 YYNGEE.

This chain uses TRBV7-2 with TRBJ1-4; the D gene is possibly TRBD1 (5 bases). V shed 0 bases and J shed 4 bases, with 15 bases lying between them. Germline V gives CDR1 SGHTA, CDR2 FQGNSA. The CDR3 totals 17 residues. The CDR3 DNA is TGTGCCAGCAGCTTAGCTTGGGGGGGATCGGGTAATGAAAAACTGTTTTTT. Residues: CASSLAWGGSGNEKLFF.